The 11 T cell receptor beta chains reported below all come from one sample, sequenced in a study of lymphopenia after photon versus proton radiotherapy. TCRdb's table, derived via immunoSEQ multiplex PCR, lists solely in-frame clones and lacks some. The sample lists about 60,000 clones, 70% to 85% occurring once. The sample consisted of peripheral blood, taken from a patient treated with proton-based radiotherapy. These receptors originate from a man aged 60-69 years with pancreatic cancer.

The V call is TRBV5-4, the J call TRBJ2-7; TRBD2 matches 14 bases. CDR1 and CDR2 (germline): SGHNT, YYREEE (reference sequence). The length of the CDR3 is 18 residues. After removal of 0 bases from V and 2 bases from J, the junction contained 7 bases not matched to a gene. The CDR3 DNA is TGTGCCAGCAGCTTGGACCGACTAGCGGGAGGGCCTCCCTACGAGCAGTACTTC. Protein product: CASSLDRLAGGPPYEQYF.

The chain uses TRBV19 and TRBJ2-1; 12 bases align to TRBD2. V lost 6 bases, J lost 6 bases, and 3 bases stayed unmatched. The CDR3 is made up of 14 amino acids. CDR1 and CDR2 (germline): LNHDA, SQIVND (reference sequence). The CDR3 protein is CASRASGRANEQFF. Written as DNA, the CDR3 is TGTGCCAGTAGGGCTAGCGGGAGGGCCAATGAGCAGTTCTTC.

This chain uses TRBV27 with TRBJ2-7; perhaps TRBD1 as D (5 bases). Deletions cut 3 bases from V and 1 base from J, with 7 bases between. This CDR3 contains 13 residues. Germline CDR1 MNHEY, CDR2 SMNVEV (reference sequence). The CDR3 region is CASSLTVSYEQYF. The CDR3 DNA sequence: TGTGCCAGCAGTTTGACAGTTTCCTACGAGCAGTACTTC.

The chain carries TRBV19 and TRBJ2-1; TRBD2 is a possible D gene (8 bases). This CDR3 is built from 18 residues. Germline V gives CDR1 LNHDA, CDR2 SQIVND (reference sequence). Trimming removed 9 bases at V and 5 bases at J, with 29 bases between. The CDR3 DNA reads TGTGCCAGCCACAGGGGCCACCTAACTAGCGGACTTAACAATGAGCAGTTCTTC. Protein product: CASHRGHLTSGLNNEQFF.

The chain employs TRBV19 and TRBJ1-1, with D possibly matching TRBD1 (6 bases). Trimming pared 5 bases from V and 5 bases from J, leaving 15 bases between. Per the germline V gene, CDR1 is LNHDA and CDR2 is SQIVND (reference sequence). This CDR3 contains 14 residues. The CDR3 nucleotides are TGTGCCAGTAGTCGGGAGTGGGGGCGGACTGAAGCTTTCTTT. It translates to CASSREWGRTEAFF.

The gene calls are TRBV5-6 and TRBJ2-7, with D possibly called TRBD1 or TRBD2 (5 bases each). Trimming stripped 3 bases from V and 2 bases from J, with 15 bases between. The CDR3 runs to 15 residues. From germline, CDR1 is SGHDT and CDR2 YYEEEE. CDR3 protein: CASSYRGSPAYEQYF. CDR3 sequence (DNA): TGTGCCAGCAGCTACCGGGGCTCTCCCGCCTACGAGCAGTACTTC. Together with reference TRBV5-6 and TRBJ2-7, the CDR3 gives the full variable domain: DAGVTQSPTHLIKTRGQQVTLRCSPKSGHDTVSWYQQALGQGPQFIFQYYEEEERQRGNFPDRFSGHQFPNYSSELNVNALLLGDSALYLCASSYRGSPAYEQYFGPGTRLTVT.

V is TRBV7-2 and J is TRBJ2-5; D possibly matches TRBD1 or TRBD2 (6 bases each). V gave up 0 bases and J gave up 5 bases, with 13 bases separating them. From germline, CDR1 is SGHTA and CDR2 FQGNSA. This CDR3 comprises 15 residues. CDR3 in DNA: TGTGCCAGCAGCTTAGCGGGGGGCTTCGGGGAGACCCAGTACTTC. Translating gives CASSLAGGFGETQYF.

CDR3 region: CASSLSGTEGYNEQFF. The CDR3 DNA sequence: TGTGCCAGCAGCTTAAGTGGAACAGAAGGGTACAATGAGCAGTTCTTC. V and J are TRBV7-3 and TRBJ2-1; D is ambiguous. Germline V gene lookup returns CDR1 SGHTA and CDR2 FQGTGA. V was shortened by 1 base and J by 4 bases, with 14 bases between the two germline ends. This CDR3 comprises 16 residues. Together with reference TRBV7-3 and TRBJ2-1, the CDR3 gives the full variable domain: GAGVSQTPSNKVTEKGKYVELRCDPISGHTALYWYRQSLGQGPEFLIYFQGTGAADDSGLPNDRFFAVRPEGSVSTLKIQRTERGDSAVYLCASSLSGTEGYNEQFFGPGTRLTVL.

This chain links TRBV6-5 with TRBJ2-1; D is unresolved. V dropped 6 bases and J dropped 10 bases, with 16 bases sitting between them. This CDR3 is built from 13 residues. CDR1 is MNHEY and CDR2 is SVGAGI in the germline V gene. As DNA, the CDR3 is TGTGCCAGCAGCCTCGTTCTAGGAAAGGAGCAGTTCTTC. Its translation is CASSLVLGKEQFF.

The V gene is TRBV5-1, the J gene TRBJ2-1; 10 nucleotides align to TRBD1. Per the germline V gene, CDR1 is SGHRS and CDR2 is YFSETQ. The length of the CDR3 is 18 residues. Germline trimming cut 2 bases from V and 7 bases from J; bases unmatched to any gene: 15. The DNA of the CDR3 is TGCGCCAGCAGCTTAGGGACTGGACAGGGGGGTGTAGGGAATGAGCAGTTCTTC. As protein: CASSLGTGQGGVGNEQFF.

The chain has TRBV30 and TRBJ2-5, with D uncertain. The V and J ends lost 2 bases and 2 bases respectively, with 3 bases between them. This CDR3 region has 11 residues. Germline CDR1 and CDR2: GTSNPN and SVGIG (reference sequence). In nucleotides, the CDR3 is TGTGCCTGGAGTCCGCAAGAGACCCAGTACTTC. This codes for CAWSPQETQYF.